A single sample is the source of the 5 T cell receptor beta chains below, sequenced in a study of cytotoxic CD8 clonotypes in ibrutinib-treated CLL. This table comes from immunoSEQ multiplex PCR, and its TCRdb copy is limited to in-frame clones, with some not included. The sample records about 68,000 clones, 75% to 95% being singletons. Sample: PBMCs, taken after 12 months of ibrutinib treatment. The receptors here all came from a human donor with chronic lymphocytic leukemia.

The chain is built from TRBV19 and TRBJ1-1, with 9 positions matching TRBD1. This CDR3 has 14 amino acids. Losses at the gene ends were 5 bases for V and 4 bases for J; bases not matched to a gene: 5. Germline CDR1 is LNHDA and CDR2 is SQIVND (reference sequence). Here the CDR3 reads CASSPPGQGTEAFF. CDR3 DNA sequence: TGTGCCAGTAGTCCACCGGGACAGGGCACTGAAGCTTTCTTT.

This chain joins TRBV6-5 and TRBJ1-4, with 7 bases that match TRBD1. Per the germline V gene, CDR1 is MNHEY and CDR2 is SVGAGI. V shed 6 bases and J 0 bases; nucleotides not matched to a gene: 4. This CDR3 has 15 residues. The CDR3 DNA reads TGTGCCAGCAGGAGGGACAGAGCAACTAATGAAAAACTGTTTTTT. The encoded protein is CASRRDRATNEKLFF.

This clone was seen a few times. This sequence joins TRBV7-2 and TRBJ2-6, with a possible D match to TRBD2 (6 bases). The ends were cut back, 2 bases at V and 1 base at J, with 15 bases in the middle. CDR3 length: 18 amino acids. Germline CDR1 reads SGHTA; CDR2 reads FQGNSA. The CDR3 DNA sequence: TGTGCCAGCAGCTTAAGTCATATGCGGGATTCTGGGGCCAACGTCCTGACTTTC. It is translated as CASSLSHMRDSGANVLTF. Supplemented by reference TRBV7-2 and TRBJ2-6, the full variable domain reads GAGVSQSPSNKVTEKGKDVELRCDPISGHTALYWYRQSLGQGLEFLIYFQGNSAPDKSGLPSDRFSAERTGGSVSTLTIQRTQQEDSAVYLCASSLSHMRDSGANVLTFGAGSRLTVL.

The CDR3 is CATSRDNSVWDRGTKPSYNEQFF. The DNA for the CDR3 is TGTGCCACCAGCAGAGATAATTCAGTTTGGGACAGGGGGACAAAACCCTCCTACAATGAGCAGTTCTTC. V usage is TRBV15 and J usage is TRBJ2-1; 11 nucleotides agree with TRBD1. The CDR3 is made up of 23 amino acids. The junction had 19 bases not matched to a gene; V was cut back by 0 bases and J by 0 bases. The germline CDR1 and CDR2 sequences are LNHNV and YYDKDF (reference sequence).

The J gene is TRBJ2-7, the V gene TRBV5-1; TRBD2 matches 14 bases. Trimming took 5 bases from V and 3 from J; bases not matched to a gene: 4. The CDR3 is 15 residues long. Germline V lookup: CDR1 SGHRS, CDR2 YFSETQ. Here the CDR3 DNA reads TGCGCCAGCAGGATTGGGACTAGCGGGAGCTACGAGCAGTACTTC. It translates to CASRIGTSGSYEQYF.